The 22 T cell receptor beta chains listed next were all sequenced from one sample in a study of OX40 agonist ivuxolimab in advanced cancers. Libraries were constructed by the immunoSEQ multiplex PCR assay. TCRdb limited this immuneACCESS table to in-frame rearrangements with V and J called. A share of clones is missing; checked studies link under half to unresolved V genes, and the rest is unexplained. The table for this sample lists 75,000 to 95,000 clones; 75% to 90% of them were counted only once. Together, the top ten hold 0.22% of the sample. The source material was CD4+ or CD8+ T cells sorted from blood, sampled in a trial of the OX40 agonist ivuxolimab. These receptors originate from an adult with an advanced solid tumor such as melanoma, head and neck, liver or kidney cancer.

This clone appeared once. The rearrangement uses TRBV28 and TRBJ1-5, with TRBD1 matching over 8 bases. CDR3 length: 16 residues. V gave up 2 bases and J gave up 4 bases; unmatched junction bases: 7. CDR1 is MDHEN and CDR2 is SYDVKM in the germline V gene. The CDR3 reads CASSLVPQGGNQPQHF. The CDR3 DNA reads as TGTGCCAGCAGTTTAGTCCCACAGGGGGGTAATCAGCCCCAGCATTTT.

This chain links TRBV5-1 with TRBJ2-1; tentative D call: TRBD2 (5 bases). V was cut by 4 bases and J by 2 bases, with 16 bases left in between. The CDR3 contains 16 residues. Germline loops: CDR1 SGHRS, CDR2 YFSETQ. CDR3 amino acids: CASSLALARAYNEQFF. Here the CDR3 DNA reads TGCGCCAGCAGCCTGGCCCTAGCCCGGGCCTACAATGAGCAGTTCTTC.

V gene TRBV18 combines with J gene TRBJ1-2, with D uncertain. Trimming left V 4 bases short and J 1 base short, with 10 bases between. The CDR3 runs to 14 residues. The germline CDR1 and CDR2 sequences are KGHSH and LQKENI. CDR3 loop: CASSLTDYNYGYTF. Written as DNA, the CDR3 is TGTGCCAGCTCACTCACAGATTATAACTATGGCTACACCTTC.

The rearrangement joins TRBV6-8 to TRBJ1-3; the D gene is possibly TRBD1 (5 bases). The CDR3 is 16 residues long. The germline gives CDR1 MNHGY, CDR2 SAAAGT. Trimming stripped 5 bases from V and 4 bases from J, with 18 bases between. In nucleotides, the CDR3 is TGTGCCAGCAGTCCGCTACCCGGGAGGGGCGGAAACACCATATATTTT. Protein product: CASSPLPGRGGNTIYF.

The chain employs TRBV7-3 and TRBJ2-5, with D possibly TRBD2 on 6 matching bases. From germline, CDR1 is SGHTA and CDR2 FQGTGA. This CDR3 contains 14 residues. V was clipped by 1 base and J by 4 bases, with 10 bases between them. The CDR3 bases are TGTGCCAGCAGCTTAAGGGGGGACCTAGAGACCCAGTACTTC. Translated: CASSLRGDLETQYF.

V is TRBV6-6 and J is TRBJ1-4; 9 bases align to TRBD1. Germline V gives CDR1 MNHNY, CDR2 SVGAGI (reference sequence). This CDR3 contains 14 residues. V lost 6 bases and J lost 4; bases outside the gene matches: 3. The CDR3 DNA reads as TGTGCCAGCAGACAGGGGGCAGATAATGAAAAACTGTTTTTT. It specifies CASRQGADNEKLFF.

The chain has TRBV5-1 and TRBJ2-2, with D hard to call. V dropped 3 bases and J dropped 0 bases, with 9 bases sitting between them. CDR1 SGHRS and CDR2 YFSETQ come from the germline V gene. This CDR3 region has 15 residues. CDR3 DNA sequence: TGCGCCAGCAGCTCGCCCGTCGCGAACACCGGGGAGCTGTTTTTT. Translation: CASSSPVANTGELFF.

This chain links TRBV30 with TRBJ2-7; D remains unclear. V shed 0 bases and J shed 5 bases, with 11 bases lying between them. This CDR3 comprises 13 residues. The germline CDR1 and CDR2 sequences are GTSNPN and SVGIG (reference sequence). CDR3: CAWSVILYHEQYF. CDR3 nucleotide sequence: TGTGCCTGGAGTGTAATTCTATACCACGAGCAGTACTTC.

This chain joins TRBV19 and TRBJ2-1; D may match TRBD1 or TRBD2 (5 bases each). From germline, CDR1 is LNHDA and CDR2 SQIVND (reference sequence). The CDR3 contains 15 residues. The ends were cut back, 3 bases at V and 0 bases at J, with 9 bases in the middle. Here the CDR3 reads CASSMGDSSYNEQFF. The CDR3 DNA follows: TGTGCCAGTAGTATGGGGGATTCCTCCTACAATGAGCAGTTCTTC.

The chain carries TRBV14 and TRBJ2-3; D might be TRBD2 (6 bases). The V end was cut by 10 bases, the J end by 2 bases, with 13 bases between. The CDR3 runs 13 residues. Germline loops: CDR1 SGHDN, CDR2 FVKESK. CDR3 residues: CATRRGVTDTQYF. CDR3 bases: TGTGCCACGAGGCGGGGAGTCACAGATACGCAGTATTTT.

The V and J genes are TRBV5-8 and TRBJ2-7; D call uncertain. Germline CDR1 is SGHTS and CDR2 is YDEGEE. The CDR3 runs to 14 residues. V gave up 9 bases and J gave up 4 bases, with 20 bases separating them. This CDR3 is CANTPLGFGYEQYF. As DNA, the CDR3 is TGTGCCAACACTCCCTTGGGATTTGGATACGAGCAGTACTTC. The variable domain in full, completed from reference TRBV5-8 and TRBJ2-7, reads EAGVTQSPTHLIKTRGQQATLRCSPISGHTSVYWYQQALGLGLQFLLWYDEGEERNRGNFPPRFSGRQFPNYSSELNVNALELEDSALYLCANTPLGFGYEQYFGPGTRLTVT.

The chain uses TRBV11-3 and TRBJ2-1; TRBD1 matches at 9 bases. The CDR3 is made up of 16 amino acids. The germline V gene has CDR1 SGHNT and CDR2 YENEEA. Germline trimming cut 1 base from V and 8 bases from J; bases unmatched to any gene: 9. Here the CDR3 DNA reads TGTGCCAGCAGCTTAGGTACAGGGGGCGCGGTAGATGAGCAGTTCTTC. It codes for CASSLGTGGAVDEQFF.

The chain carries TRBV10-3 and TRBJ2-7; 9 nucleotides match TRBD1. V was clipped by 3 bases and J by 2 bases; unmatched bases: 8. Germline CDR1 ENHRY, CDR2 SYGVKD. This CDR3 comprises 16 residues. Here the CDR3 DNA reads TGTGCCATCAGTGACCCGGCGGGACAGGGAACCTACGAGCAGTACGTC. As protein: CAISDPAGQGTYEQYV.

The chain couples TRBV2 to TRBJ1-2; 7 bases agree with TRBD1. Unmatched junction bases numbered 7, after V lost 3 bases and J lost 0 bases. Germline CDR1 SNHLY, CDR2 FYNNEI. The CDR3 is made up of 16 amino acids. CDR3 residues: CASSENRGGTNYGYTF. The CDR3 DNA sequence: TGTGCCAGCAGTGAGAACAGGGGAGGGACTAACTATGGCTACACCTTC.

This sequence joins TRBV19 and TRBJ1-5; no firm D call. V dropped 3 bases and J dropped 13 bases, with 13 bases sitting between them. The V gene's germline CDR1 is LNHDA and CDR2 SQIVND (reference sequence). CDR3 size: 12 residues. The CDR3 loop is CASSILGRTQHF. CDR3 nucleotides: TGTGCCAGTAGTATTCTCGGACGAACGCAGCATTTT.

This clone was seen a handful of times. The chain recombines TRBV6-6 with TRBJ1-5; 11 nucleotides match TRBD1. The CDR3 is made up of 15 amino acids. Germline CDR1 reads MNHNY; CDR2 reads SVGAGI (reference sequence). With 1 base clipped from V and 5 bases from J, the junction kept 1 base outside the gene matches. The DNA of the CDR3 is TGTGCCAGCAGTTACTGGGACAGGGGGTATCAGCCCCAGCATTTT. This sequence encodes CASSYWDRGYQPQHF.

The V gene is TRBV6-1, the J gene TRBJ2-1; 7 nucleotides align to TRBD1. The CDR3 spans 19 residues. Per the germline V gene, CDR1 is MNHNS and CDR2 is SASEGT. V shed 3 bases and J 6 bases; nucleotides not matched to a gene: 20. The CDR3 sequence is CASSELFGSGDRQGNEQFF. CDR3 coding DNA: TGTGCCAGCAGTGAGCTATTCGGTAGTGGAGACCGACAGGGCAATGAGCAGTTCTTC.

V is TRBV10-2 and J is TRBJ1-1; 12 positions match TRBD1. Germline CDR1 is WSHSY and CDR2 is SAAADI. CDR3 length: 16 residues. V was pared by 4 bases and J by 1 base, with 4 bases of the junction left unmatched. CDR3 loop: CASSGDRGLWNTEAFF. The DNA of the CDR3 is TGCGCCAGCAGTGGGGACAGGGGGCTTTGGAACACTGAAGCTTTCTTT.

This clone has more than one count but fewer than ten. In nucleotides, the CDR3 is TGTGCCAGCAGGGGACTAGTACGGGGCACCGGGGAGCTGTTTTTT. The encoded protein is CASRGLVRGTGELFF. The rearrangement joins TRBV28 to TRBJ2-2; 8 nucleotides align to TRBD2. The trim removed 6 bases at V and 4 bases at J, leaving 7 bases unmatched. Germline V gene sequence: CDR1 MDHEN, CDR2 SYDVKM. The CDR3 is made up of 15 amino acids.

For the CDR3, the DNA is TGTGCCAGCAGACACCAGGGGCTATGTCAGCCCCAGCATTTT. Its translation: CASRHQGLCQPQHF. This sequence joins TRBV6-4 and TRBJ1-5; D might be TRBD1 (6 bases). The V end was cut by 6 bases, the J end by 6 bases, with 15 bases between. CDR1 and CDR2 from the germline V gene are MRHNA and SNTAGT. The CDR3 spans 14 residues.

The chain has TRBV6-5 and TRBJ2-1, with 8 bases matching TRBD1. V was pared by 10 bases and J by 0 bases, with 8 bases of the junction left unmatched. The CDR3 is 15 residues long. CDR1 is MNHEY and CDR2 is SVGAGI in the germline V gene. The CDR3 region has the DNA TGTGCCACCAGGAGGACAGGGAGCTCCTACAATGAGCAGTTCTTC. Amino acid sequence: CATRRTGSSYNEQFF.

The rearrangement uses TRBV28 and TRBJ1-1; no clear D gene. The length of the CDR3 is 15 residues. Looked up from germline, CDR1 is MDHEN and CDR2 is SYDVKM. V was clipped by 4 bases and J by 4 bases, with 16 bases between them. The CDR3 is CASSSPSFRSTEAFF. The CDR3 DNA reads as TGTGCCAGCAGTTCCCCGAGTTTCCGGAGCACTGAAGCTTTCTTT.